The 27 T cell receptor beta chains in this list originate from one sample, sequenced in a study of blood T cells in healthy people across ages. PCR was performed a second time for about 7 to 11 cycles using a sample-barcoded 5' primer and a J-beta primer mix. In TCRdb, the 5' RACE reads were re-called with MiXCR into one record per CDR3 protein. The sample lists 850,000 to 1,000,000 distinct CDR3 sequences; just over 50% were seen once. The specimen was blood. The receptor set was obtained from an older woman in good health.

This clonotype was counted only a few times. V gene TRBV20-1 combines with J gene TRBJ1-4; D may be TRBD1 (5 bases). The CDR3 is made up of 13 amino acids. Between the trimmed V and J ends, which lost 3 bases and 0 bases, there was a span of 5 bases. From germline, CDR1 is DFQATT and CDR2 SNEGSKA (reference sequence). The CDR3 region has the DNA TGCAGTGCTAGGACAGCAACTAATGAAAAACTGTTTTTT. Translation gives CSARTATNEKLFF.

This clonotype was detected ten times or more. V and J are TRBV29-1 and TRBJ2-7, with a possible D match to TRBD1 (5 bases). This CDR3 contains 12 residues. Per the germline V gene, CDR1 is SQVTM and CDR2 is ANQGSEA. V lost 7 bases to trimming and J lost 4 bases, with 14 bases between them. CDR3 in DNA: TGCAGCGCCAGGGTTAGGATGTACGAGCAGTACTTC. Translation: CSARVRMYEQYF.

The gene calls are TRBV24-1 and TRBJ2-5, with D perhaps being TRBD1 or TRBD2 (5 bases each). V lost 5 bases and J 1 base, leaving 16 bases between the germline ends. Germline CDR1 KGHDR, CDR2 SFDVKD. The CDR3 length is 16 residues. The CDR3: CATSGGASFSQETQYF. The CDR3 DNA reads TGTGCCACCAGTGGAGGGGCCTCGTTTTCCCAAGAGACCCAGTACTTC.

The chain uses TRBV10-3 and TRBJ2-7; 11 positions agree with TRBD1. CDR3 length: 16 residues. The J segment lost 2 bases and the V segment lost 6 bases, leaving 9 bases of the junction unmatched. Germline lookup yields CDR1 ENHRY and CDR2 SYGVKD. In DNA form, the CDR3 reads TGTGCCATCAGAGCTAGGGAGGGACAGGGGGCCTACGAGCAGTACTTC. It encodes CAIRAREGQGAYEQYF.

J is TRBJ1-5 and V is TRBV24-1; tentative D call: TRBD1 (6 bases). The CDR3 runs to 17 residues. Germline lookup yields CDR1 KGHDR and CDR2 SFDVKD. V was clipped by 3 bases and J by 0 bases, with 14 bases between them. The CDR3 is CATSDRRTVNSNQPQHF. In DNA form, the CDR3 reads TGTGCCACCAGTGATCGGAGGACAGTCAATAGCAATCAGCCCCAGCATTTT.

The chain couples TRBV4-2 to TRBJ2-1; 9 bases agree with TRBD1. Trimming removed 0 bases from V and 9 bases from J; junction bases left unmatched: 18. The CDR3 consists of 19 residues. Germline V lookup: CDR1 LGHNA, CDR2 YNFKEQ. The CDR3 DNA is TGTGCCAGCAGCCAAGATCCGGGCCGGGGCACAGGGGGCAGGGGTGAGCAGTTCTTC. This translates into CASSQDPGRGTGGRGEQFF.

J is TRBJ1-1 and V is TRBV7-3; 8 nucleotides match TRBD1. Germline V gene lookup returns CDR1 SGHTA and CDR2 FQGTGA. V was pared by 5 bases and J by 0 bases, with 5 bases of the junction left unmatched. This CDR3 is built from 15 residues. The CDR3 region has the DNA TGTGCCAGCAGCCCCACAGGGGGGTTGAACACTGAAGCTTTCTTT. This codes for CASSPTGGLNTEAFF. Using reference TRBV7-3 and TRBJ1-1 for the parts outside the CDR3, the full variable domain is GAGVSQTPSNKVTEKGKYVELRCDPISGHTALYWYRQSLGQGPEFLIYFQGTGAADDSGLPNDRFFAVRPEGSVSTLKIQRTERGDSAVYLCASSPTGGLNTEAFFGQGTRLTVV.

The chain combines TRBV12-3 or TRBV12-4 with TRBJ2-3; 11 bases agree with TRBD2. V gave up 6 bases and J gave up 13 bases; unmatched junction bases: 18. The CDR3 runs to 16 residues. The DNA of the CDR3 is TGTGCCAGCAGCCCCTTGAGGCACAAGACACTAGCGGGAGAGTATTTT. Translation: CASSPLRHKTLAGEYF.

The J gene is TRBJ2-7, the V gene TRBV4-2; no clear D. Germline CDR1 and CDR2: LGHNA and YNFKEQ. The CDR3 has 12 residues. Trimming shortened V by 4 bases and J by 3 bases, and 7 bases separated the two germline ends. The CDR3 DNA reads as TGTGCCAGCAGCCCCGACCTCTACGAGCAGTACTTC. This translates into CASSPDLYEQYF.

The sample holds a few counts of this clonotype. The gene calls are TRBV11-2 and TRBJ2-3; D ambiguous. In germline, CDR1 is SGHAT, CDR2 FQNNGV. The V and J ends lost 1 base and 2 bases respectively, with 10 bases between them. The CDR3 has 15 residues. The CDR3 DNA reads TGTGCCAGCAGCTTAGGTCAGGCCCTCACAGATACGCAGTATTTT. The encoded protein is CASSLGQALTDTQYF.

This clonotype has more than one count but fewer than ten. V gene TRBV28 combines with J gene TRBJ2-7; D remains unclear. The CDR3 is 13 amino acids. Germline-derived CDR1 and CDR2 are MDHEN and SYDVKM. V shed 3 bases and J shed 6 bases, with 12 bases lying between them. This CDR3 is CASSFSGLSEQYF. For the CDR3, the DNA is TGTGCCAGCAGTTTCTCTGGGCTCTCCGAGCAGTACTTC.

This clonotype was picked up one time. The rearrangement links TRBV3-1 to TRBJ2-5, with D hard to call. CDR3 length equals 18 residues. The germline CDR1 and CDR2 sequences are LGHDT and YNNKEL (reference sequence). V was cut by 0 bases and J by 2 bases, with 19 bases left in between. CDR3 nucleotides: TGTGCCAGCAGCCAAGATTCCCCACTCCCACTCCCTCAAGAGACCCAGTACTTC. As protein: CASSQDSPLPLPQETQYF.

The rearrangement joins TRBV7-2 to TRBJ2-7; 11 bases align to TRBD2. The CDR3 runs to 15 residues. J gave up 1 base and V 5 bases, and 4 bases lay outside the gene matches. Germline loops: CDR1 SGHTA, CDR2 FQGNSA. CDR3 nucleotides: TGTGCCAGCAGCGATAGCGGGGGGGCGTCCTACGAGCAGTACTTC. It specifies CASSDSGGASYEQYF. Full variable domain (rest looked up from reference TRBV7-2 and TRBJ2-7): GAGVSQSPSNKVTEKGKDVELRCDPISGHTALYWYRQSLGQGLEFLIYFQGNSAPDKSGLPSDRFSAERTGGSVSTLTIQRTQQEDSAVYLCASSDSGGASYEQYFGPGTRLTVT.

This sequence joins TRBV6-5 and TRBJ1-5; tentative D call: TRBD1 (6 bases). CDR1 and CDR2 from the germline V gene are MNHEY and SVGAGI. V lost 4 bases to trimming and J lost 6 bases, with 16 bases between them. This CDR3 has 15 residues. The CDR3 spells CASSSEGGSSQPQHF. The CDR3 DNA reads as TGTGCCAGCAGTTCCGAGGGGGGATCTAGTCAGCCCCAGCATTTT.

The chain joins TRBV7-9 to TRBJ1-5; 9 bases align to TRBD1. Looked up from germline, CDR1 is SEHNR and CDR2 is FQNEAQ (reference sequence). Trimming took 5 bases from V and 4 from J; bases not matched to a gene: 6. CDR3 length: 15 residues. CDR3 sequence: CASSQSQGANQPQHF. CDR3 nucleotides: TGTGCCAGCAGCCAATCACAGGGGGCGAATCAGCCCCAGCATTTT.

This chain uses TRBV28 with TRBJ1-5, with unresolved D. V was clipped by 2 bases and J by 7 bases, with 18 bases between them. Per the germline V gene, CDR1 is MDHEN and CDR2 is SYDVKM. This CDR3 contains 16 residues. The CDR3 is CASSLQVQAYGQPQHF. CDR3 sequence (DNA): TGTGCCAGCAGTTTACAGGTTCAGGCGTATGGCCAGCCCCAGCATTTT.

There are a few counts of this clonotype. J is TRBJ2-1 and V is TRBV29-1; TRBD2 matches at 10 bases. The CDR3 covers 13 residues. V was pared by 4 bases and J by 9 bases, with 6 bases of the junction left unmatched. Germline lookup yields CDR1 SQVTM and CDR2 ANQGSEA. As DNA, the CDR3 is TGCAGCGTTGGACAGGGGACTAGCGCTGAGCAGTTCTTC. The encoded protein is CSVGQGTSAEQFF.

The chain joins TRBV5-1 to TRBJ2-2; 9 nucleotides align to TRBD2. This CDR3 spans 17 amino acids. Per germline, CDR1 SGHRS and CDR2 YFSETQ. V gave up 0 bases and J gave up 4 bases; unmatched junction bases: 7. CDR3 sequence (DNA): TGCGCCAGCAGCTTGGTTCCGGGACTAGCATCCACCGGGGAGCTGTTTTTT. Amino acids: CASSLVPGLASTGELFF.

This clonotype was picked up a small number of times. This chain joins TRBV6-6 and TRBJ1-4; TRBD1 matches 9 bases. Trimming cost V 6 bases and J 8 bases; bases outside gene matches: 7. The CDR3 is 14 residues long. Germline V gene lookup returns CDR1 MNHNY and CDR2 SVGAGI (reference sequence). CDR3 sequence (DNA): TGTGCCAGCAGCCCGGGACAGGGAGTAGAAAAACTGTTTTTT. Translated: CASSPGQGVEKLFF.

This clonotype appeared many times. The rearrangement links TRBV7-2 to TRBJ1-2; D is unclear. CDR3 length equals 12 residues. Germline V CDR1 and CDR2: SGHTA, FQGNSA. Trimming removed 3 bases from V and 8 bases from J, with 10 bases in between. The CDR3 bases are TGTGCCAGCAGCTTGGGTCGAGGAGGCTACACCTTC. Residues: CASSLGRGGYTF.

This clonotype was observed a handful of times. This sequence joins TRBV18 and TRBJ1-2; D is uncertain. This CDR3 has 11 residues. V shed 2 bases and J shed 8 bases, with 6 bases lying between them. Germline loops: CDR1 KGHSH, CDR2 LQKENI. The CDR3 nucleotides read TGTGCCAGCTCACCAGAACGGGGCTACACCTTC. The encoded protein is CASSPERGYTF.

The CDR3 sequence is CASSLDYGSDTQYF. DNA for the CDR3: TGTGCCAGCAGCTTAGATTACGGATCAGATACGCAGTATTTT. V and J are TRBV7-7 and TRBJ2-3; D call uncertain. The CDR3 runs to 14 residues. Germline-derived CDR1 and CDR2 are SSHAT and FNYEAQ (reference sequence). V was shortened by 1 base and J by 4 bases, with 9 bases between the two germline ends.

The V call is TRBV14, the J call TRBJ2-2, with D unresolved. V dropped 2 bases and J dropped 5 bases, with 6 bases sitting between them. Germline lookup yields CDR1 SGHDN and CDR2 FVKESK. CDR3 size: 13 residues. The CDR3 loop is CASSQFLTGELFF. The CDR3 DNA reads TGTGCCAGCAGCCAATTTTTAACCGGGGAGCTGTTTTTT.

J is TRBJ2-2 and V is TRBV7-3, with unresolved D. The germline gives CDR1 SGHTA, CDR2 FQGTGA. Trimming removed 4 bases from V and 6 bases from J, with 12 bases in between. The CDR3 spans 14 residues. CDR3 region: CASSSAAWAGELFF. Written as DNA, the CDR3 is TGTGCCAGCAGCTCGGCGGCCTGGGCCGGGGAGCTGTTTTTT. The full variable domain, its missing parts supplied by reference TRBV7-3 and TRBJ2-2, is GAGVSQTPSNKVTEKGKYVELRCDPISGHTALYWYRQSLGQGPEFLIYFQGTGAADDSGLPNDRFFAVRPEGSVSTLKIQRTERGDSAVYLCASSSAAWAGELFFGEGSRLTVL.

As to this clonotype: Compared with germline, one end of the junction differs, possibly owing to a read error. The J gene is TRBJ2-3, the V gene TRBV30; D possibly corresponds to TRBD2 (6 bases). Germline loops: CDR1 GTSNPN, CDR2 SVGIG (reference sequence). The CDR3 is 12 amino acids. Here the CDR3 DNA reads TGTGCCGGGAGTGCGGGGACAGATACGCAGTATTTT. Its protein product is CAGSAGTDTQYF.

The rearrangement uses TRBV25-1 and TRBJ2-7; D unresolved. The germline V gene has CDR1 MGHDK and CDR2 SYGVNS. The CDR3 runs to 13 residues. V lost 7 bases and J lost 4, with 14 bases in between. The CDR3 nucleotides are TGTGCCAGCACCGATAGAGCTTCATACGAGCAGTACTTC. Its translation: CASTDRASYEQYF.

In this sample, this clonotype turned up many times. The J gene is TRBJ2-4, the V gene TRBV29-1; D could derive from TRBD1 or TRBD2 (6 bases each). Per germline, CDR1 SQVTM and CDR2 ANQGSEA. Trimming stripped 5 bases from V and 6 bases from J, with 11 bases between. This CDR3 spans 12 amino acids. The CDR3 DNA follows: TGCAGCGTTCAGGAGGGGGGAAACATTCAGTACTTC. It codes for CSVQEGGNIQYF.